What follows are 16 T cell receptor beta chains derived from one specimen sequenced in a study of shared clonotypes between healthy human individuals. Cells designated naive CD8 were CD45RO-negative and were positively selected for CCR7, with terminally differentiated effector memory CD45RA+ cells excluded. Sequencing used immunoSEQ multiplex PCR; TCRdb keeps in-frame clones, though not all of them. The data contain about 600,000 clones, about 95% of them singletons. Sequencing was performed on naive CD8+ T cells sorted from blood. Receptor source: a woman in her twenties or thirties in good health.

This chain links TRBV9 with TRBJ1-1, with 8 bases that match TRBD1. This CDR3 region has 15 residues. J was trimmed by 4 bases and V by 3 bases; bases with no gene match: 8. The germline CDR1 and CDR2 sequences are SGDLS and YYNGEE. This CDR3 reads CASSGSQGVGTEAFF. DNA for the CDR3: TGTGCCAGCAGCGGATCACAGGGGGTTGGCACTGAAGCTTTCTTT.

V usage is TRBV7-9 and J usage is TRBJ2-1; the D gene is possibly TRBD2 (5 bases). CDR1 and CDR2 from the germline V gene are SEHNR and FQNEAQ (reference sequence). Trimming took off 5 bases at V and 8 bases at J, with 13 bases between the two ends. CDR3 length: 13 amino acids. The CDR3 bases are TGTGCCAGCAGCCCTCAGGTCGGGGATGAGCAGTTCTTC. Encoded protein: CASSPQVGDEQFF.

Points on this clone: The junction differs from germline at one of its ends, possibly a read error. The J gene is TRBJ1-1, the V gene TRBV6-5; D unclear. CDR3 size: 15 residues. Looked up from germline, CDR1 is MNHEY and CDR2 is SVGAGI. This CDR3 reads CASRYSRSQRTEAFF. CDR3 nucleotides: TGTGCCAGCAGGTACTCGAGAAGCCAACGAACGGAAGCTTTCTTT.

The chain couples TRBV4-1 to TRBJ2-3; 9 positions match TRBD1. J lost 2 bases, V lost 6 bases, and 6 bases had no gene match. This CDR3 is built from 15 residues. Germline V gene data show CDR1 as MGHRA and CDR2 as YSYEKL. DNA for the CDR3: TGCGCCAGCAGTCGAGGACAGGGGTTCACAGATACGCAGTATTTT. Protein product: CASSRGQGFTDTQYF.

The chain uses TRBV11-3 and TRBJ2-5, with D possibly TRBD1 on 5 matching bases. The J call is doubtful: the DNA matches TRBJ2-7 better. The germline V gene encodes CDR1 SGHNT and CDR2 YENEEA. The CDR3 is 13 amino acids. The CDR3 nucleotides read TGTGCCAGCAGCTCCAGGGAAAGTGGCGAGCAGTACTTC. The encoded protein is CASSSRESGEQYF.

The V call is TRBV27, the J call TRBJ2-7; D unresolved. Germline loops: CDR1 MNHEY, CDR2 SMNVEV (reference sequence). This CDR3 contains 13 residues. The germline V and J ends were trimmed by 0 bases and 5 bases, with 8 bases remaining between them. Written as DNA, the CDR3 is TGTGCCAGCAGTTTATCGATGGTCCACGAGCAGTACTTC. As protein: CASSLSMVHEQYF.

This chain uses TRBV5-1 with TRBJ1-4; possible D gene TRBD1, 6 bases. The CDR3 consists of 13 residues. Trimming left V 4 bases short and J 7 bases short, with 11 bases between. Germline CDR1 is SGHRS and CDR2 is YFSETQ. CDR3: CASSRGLGEKLFF. CDR3 bases: TGCGCCAGCAGCCGGGGGCTAGGTGAAAAACTGTTTTTT.

The chain recombines TRBV7-8 with TRBJ1-5; D is unresolved. This CDR3 is 13 amino acids long. V lost 1 base and J 9 bases, leaving 10 bases between the germline ends. CDR1 SGHVS and CDR2 FQNEAQ come from the germline V gene. CDR3 in amino acids: CASSLGSRSPQHF. The CDR3 DNA sequence: TGTGCCAGCAGCTTAGGATCAAGGTCGCCCCAGCATTTT.

The chain has TRBV28 and TRBJ2-3; TRBD2 might be the D (5 bases). The V gene lost 2 bases and the J gene lost 2 bases, with 11 bases spanning the gap. Germline V lookup: CDR1 MDHEN, CDR2 SYDVKM. The CDR3 is 15 residues long. CDR3: CASSLGETDTDTQYF. As DNA, the CDR3 is TGTGCCAGCAGTTTAGGGGAGACCGACACAGATACGCAGTATTTT.

This chain links TRBV2 with TRBJ2-1; D is unresolved. The CDR3 covers 17 residues. V lost 2 bases to trimming and J lost 0 bases, with 14 bases between them. Germline V lookup: CDR1 SNHLY, CDR2 FYNNEI. The chain's CDR3 is CASSESQLPSSYNEQFF. The CDR3 DNA follows: TGTGCCAGCAGTGAATCTCAGCTCCCGAGCTCCTACAATGAGCAGTTCTTC.

This chain joins TRBV28 and TRBJ2-2; 9 bases fit TRBD1. CDR3 length equals 19 residues. Germline CDR1 MDHEN, CDR2 SYDVKM. The J segment lost 0 bases and the V segment lost 3 bases, leaving 11 bases of the junction unmatched. The CDR3 DNA is TGTGCCAGCAGTTTGAGAGGGTCGACAGGGGGTGCGAACACCGGGGAGCTGTTTTTT. As protein: CASSLRGSTGGANTGELFF.

V usage is TRBV5-6 and J usage is TRBJ2-5; D is perhaps TRBD2 (6 bases). The J call may be in error: the DNA end matches TRBJ2-7 better. The CDR3 sequence is 14 residues long. CDR1 and CDR2 (germline): SGHDT, YYEEEE. DNA for the CDR3: TGTGCCAGCAGCCTATCGGCGGGACCTCGCGAGCAGTACTTC. Encoded protein: CASSLSAGPREQYF.

This sequence joins TRBV19 and TRBJ2-3; 12 positions agree with TRBD2. Germline CDR1 and CDR2: LNHDA and SQIVND (reference sequence). Unmatched junction bases numbered 8, after V lost 5 bases and J lost 2 bases. The CDR3 is 17 residues long. CDR3 region: CASSVPGTSGLTDTQYF. The CDR3 DNA is TGTGCCAGTAGTGTACCCGGGACTAGCGGGCTCACAGATACGCAGTATTTT.

This clone came up once. The J gene is TRBJ2-1, the V gene TRBV11-2; D call uncertain. Germline lookup yields CDR1 SGHAT and CDR2 FQNNGV. Trimming shortened V by 3 bases and J by 2 bases, and 11 bases separated the two germline ends. This CDR3 is built from 15 residues. The CDR3: CASSFLQGTYNEQFF. The CDR3 DNA sequence: TGTGCCAGCAGCTTTCTACAAGGAACCTACAATGAGCAGTTCTTC.

The V call is TRBV7-8, the J call TRBJ2-5; the match to TRBD1 covers 12 bases. The V and J ends lost 5 bases and 0 bases, in that order; junction bases with no gene match: 16. CDR1 and CDR2 (germline): SGHVS, FQNEAQ. This CDR3 has 20 amino acids. The CDR3 here is CASSQFGTGGVLPNQETQYF. The DNA for the CDR3 is TGTGCCAGCAGCCAATTCGGGACAGGGGGCGTTCTCCCCAACCAAGAGACCCAGTACTTC.

The chain links TRBV2 to TRBJ2-3; 9 positions match TRBD2. CDR1 is SNHLY and CDR2 is FYNNEI in the germline V gene. The ends lost 3 bases at V and 2 bases at J; junction bases unmatched: 6. This CDR3 is built from 16 residues. CDR3 protein: CASSEFLAGPTDTQYF. CDR3 DNA: TGTGCCAGCAGTGAGTTCCTAGCGGGACCCACAGATACGCAGTATTTT.